This TCR beta chain originates from a study of blood T cell repertoires in COVID-19. The protocol was immunoSEQ multiplex PCR, while the TCRdb copy is restricted to in-frame clones and leaves out a portion. The repertoire holds fewer than 100,000 clones, with 65% to 90% as singletons. This clone was counted once. V lost 3 bases, J lost 6 bases, and 13 bases lay in between. The length of the CDR3 is 14 residues. Germline V gene data show CDR1 as SEHNR and CDR2 as FQNEAQ (reference sequence). The sample consisted of peripheral blood. This clonotype was sampled from a man between 60 and 75 years old with acute or convalescent COVID-19. The chain recombines TRBV7-9 with TRBJ2-3; unclear D gene. The CDR3 DNA sequence: TGTGCCAGCAGCTTGTTCTTAGGCAGGGATACGCAGTATTTT. As protein: CASSLFLGRDTQYF.